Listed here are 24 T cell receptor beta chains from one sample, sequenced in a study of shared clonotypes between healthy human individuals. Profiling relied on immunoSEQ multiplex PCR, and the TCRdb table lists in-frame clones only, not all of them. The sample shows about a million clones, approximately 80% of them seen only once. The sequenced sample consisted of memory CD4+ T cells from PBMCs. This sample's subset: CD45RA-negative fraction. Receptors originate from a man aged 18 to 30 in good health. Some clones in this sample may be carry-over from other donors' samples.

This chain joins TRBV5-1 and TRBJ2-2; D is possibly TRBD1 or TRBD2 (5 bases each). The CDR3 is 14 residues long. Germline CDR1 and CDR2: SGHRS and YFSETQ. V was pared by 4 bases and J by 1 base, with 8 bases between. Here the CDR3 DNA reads TGCGCCAGCAGCGGAGGACAGAACACCGGGGAGCTGTTTTTT. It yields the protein CASSGGQNTGELFF.

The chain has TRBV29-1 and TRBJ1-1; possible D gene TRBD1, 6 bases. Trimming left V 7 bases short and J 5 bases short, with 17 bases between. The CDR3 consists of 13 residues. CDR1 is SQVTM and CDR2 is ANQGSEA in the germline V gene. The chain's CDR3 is CSALPRGYTEAFF. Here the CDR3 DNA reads TGCAGCGCTCTCCCCAGGGGTTATACTGAAGCTTTCTTT. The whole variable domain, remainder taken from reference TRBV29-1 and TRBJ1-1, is SAVISQKPSRDICQRGTSLTIQCQVDSQVTMMFWYRQQPGQSLTLIATANQGSEATYESGFVIDKFPISRPNLTFSTLTVSNMSPEDSSIYLCSALPRGYTEAFFGQGTRLTVV.

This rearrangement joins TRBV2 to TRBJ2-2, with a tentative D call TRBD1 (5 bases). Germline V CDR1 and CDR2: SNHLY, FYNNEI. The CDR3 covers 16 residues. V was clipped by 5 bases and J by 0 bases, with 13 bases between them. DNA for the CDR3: TGTGCCAGCAGTCCCATTAGGGGTGCGAACACCGGGGAGCTGTTTTTT. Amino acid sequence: CASSPIRGANTGELFF. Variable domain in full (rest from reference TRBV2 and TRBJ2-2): EPEVTQTPSHQVTQMGQEVILRCVPISNHLYFYWYRQILGQKVEFLVSFYNNEISEKSEIFDDQFSVERPDGSNFTLKIRSTKLEDSAMYFCASSPIRGANTGELFFGEGSRLTVL.

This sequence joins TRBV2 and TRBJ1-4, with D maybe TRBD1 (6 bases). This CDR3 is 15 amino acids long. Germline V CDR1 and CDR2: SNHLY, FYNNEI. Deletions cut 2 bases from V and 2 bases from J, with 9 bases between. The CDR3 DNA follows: TGTGCCAGCAGTGAACGAGGGGGGACTAATGAAAAACTGTTTTTT. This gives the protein CASSERGGTNEKLFF.

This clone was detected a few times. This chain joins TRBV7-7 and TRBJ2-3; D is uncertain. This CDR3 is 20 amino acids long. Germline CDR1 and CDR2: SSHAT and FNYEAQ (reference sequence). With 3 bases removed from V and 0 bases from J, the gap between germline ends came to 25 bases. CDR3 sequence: CASSFEGRRSICSSTDTQYF. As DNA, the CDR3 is TGTGCCAGCAGCTTCGAAGGACGGCGGAGTATCTGTTCTAGCACAGATACGCAGTATTTT.

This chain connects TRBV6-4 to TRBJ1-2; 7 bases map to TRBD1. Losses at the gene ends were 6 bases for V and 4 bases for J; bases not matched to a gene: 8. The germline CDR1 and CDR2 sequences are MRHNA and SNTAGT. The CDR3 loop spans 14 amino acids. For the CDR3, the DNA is TGTGCCAGCAGCCCGACCCAGGGGGTCTATGGCTACACCTTC. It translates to CASSPTQGVYGYTF.

CDR3 sequence reads: CASSIAGLWTEAFF. In nucleotides, the CDR3 is TGTGCCAGTAGTATTGCAGGGCTGTGGACTGAAGCTTTCTTT. This sequence joins TRBV19 and TRBJ1-1, with D maybe TRBD1 (5 bases). The V and J ends lost 3 bases and 5 bases respectively, with 13 bases between them. The germline gives CDR1 LNHDA, CDR2 SQIVND (reference sequence). The CDR3 length is 14 residues. The variable domain in full, with the rest retrieved from reference TRBV19 and TRBJ1-1, is DGGITQSPKYLFRKEGQNVTLSCEQNLNHDAMYWYRQDPGQGLRLIYYSQIVNDFQKGDIAEGYSVSREKKESFPLTVTSAQKNPTAFYLCASSIAGLWTEAFFGQGTRLTVV.

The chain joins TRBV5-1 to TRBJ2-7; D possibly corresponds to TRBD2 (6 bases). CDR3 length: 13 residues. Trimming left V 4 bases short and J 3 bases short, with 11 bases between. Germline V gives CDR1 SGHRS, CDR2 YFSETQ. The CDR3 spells CASSLEGFYEQYF. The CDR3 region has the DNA TGCGCCAGCAGCCTGGAGGGGTTCTACGAGCAGTACTTC.

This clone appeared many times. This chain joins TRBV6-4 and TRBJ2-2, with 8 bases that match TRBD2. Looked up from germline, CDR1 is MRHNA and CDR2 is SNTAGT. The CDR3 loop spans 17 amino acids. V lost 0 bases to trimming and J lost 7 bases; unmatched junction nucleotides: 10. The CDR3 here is CASSDSGREEKSGELFF. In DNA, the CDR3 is TGTGCCAGCAGTGACTCGGGGCGGGAGGAGAAAAGCGGGGAGCTGTTTTTT.

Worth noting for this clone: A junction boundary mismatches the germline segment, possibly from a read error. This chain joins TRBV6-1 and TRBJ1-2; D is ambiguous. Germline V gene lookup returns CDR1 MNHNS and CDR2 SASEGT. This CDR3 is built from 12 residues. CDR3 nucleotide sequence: TGTGCCAGCAGTGAATCCGTCTATGGCCACACCTTC. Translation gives CASSESVYGHTF.

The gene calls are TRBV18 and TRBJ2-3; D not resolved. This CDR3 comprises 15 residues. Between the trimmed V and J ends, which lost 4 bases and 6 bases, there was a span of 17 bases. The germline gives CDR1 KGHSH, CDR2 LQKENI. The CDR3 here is CASSLRLSNGDTQYF. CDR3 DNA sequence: TGTGCCAGCTCACTAAGACTGAGTAACGGGGATACGCAGTATTTT. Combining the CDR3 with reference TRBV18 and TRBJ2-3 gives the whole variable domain NAGVMQNPRHLVRRRGQEARLRCSPMKGHSHVYWYRQLPEEGLKFMVYLQKENIIDESGMPKERFSAEFPKEGPSILRIQQVVRGDSAAYFCASSLRLSNGDTQYFGPGTRLTVL.

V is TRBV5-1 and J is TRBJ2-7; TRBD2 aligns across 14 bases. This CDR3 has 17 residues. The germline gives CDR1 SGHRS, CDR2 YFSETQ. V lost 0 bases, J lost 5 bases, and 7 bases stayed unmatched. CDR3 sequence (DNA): TGCGCCAGCAGCTTGGGTGGGACTAGCGGGAGTATCCACGAGCAGTACTTC. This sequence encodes CASSLGGTSGSIHEQYF.

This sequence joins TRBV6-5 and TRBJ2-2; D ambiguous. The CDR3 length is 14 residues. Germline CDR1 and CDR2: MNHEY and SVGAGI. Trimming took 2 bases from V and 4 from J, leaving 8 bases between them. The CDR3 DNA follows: TGTGCCAGCAGTTACGGTAGAAGCACCGGGGAGCTGTTTTTT. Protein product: CASSYGRSTGELFF.

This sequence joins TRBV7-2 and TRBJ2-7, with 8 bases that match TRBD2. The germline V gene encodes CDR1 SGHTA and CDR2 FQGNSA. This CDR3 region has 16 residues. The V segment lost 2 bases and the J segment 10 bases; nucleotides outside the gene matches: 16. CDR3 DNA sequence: TGTGCCAGCAGCTTATTAGGCCCGGGACTAGAGCGCATACAGTACTTC. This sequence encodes CASSLLGPGLERIQYF.

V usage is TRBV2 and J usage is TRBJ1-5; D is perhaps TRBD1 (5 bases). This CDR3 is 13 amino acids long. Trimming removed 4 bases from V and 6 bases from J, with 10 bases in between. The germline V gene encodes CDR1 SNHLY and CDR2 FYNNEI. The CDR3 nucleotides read TGTGCCAGCAGTGGGGGGGAGACTCAGCCCCAGCATTTT. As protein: CASSGGETQPQHF.

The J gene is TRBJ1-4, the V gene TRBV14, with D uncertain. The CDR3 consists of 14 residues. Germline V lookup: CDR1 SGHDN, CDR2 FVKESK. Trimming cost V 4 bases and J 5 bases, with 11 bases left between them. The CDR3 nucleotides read TGTGCCAGCAGCCGGAGAGGACTGAATGAAAAACTGTTTTTT. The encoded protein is CASSRRGLNEKLFF.

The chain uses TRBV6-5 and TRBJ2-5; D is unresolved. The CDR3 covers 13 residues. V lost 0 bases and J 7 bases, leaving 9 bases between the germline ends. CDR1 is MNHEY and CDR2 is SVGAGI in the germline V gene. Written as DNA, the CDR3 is TGTGCCAGCAGTTACTCGGTCGGCGGGACCCAGTACTTC. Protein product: CASSYSVGGTQYF.

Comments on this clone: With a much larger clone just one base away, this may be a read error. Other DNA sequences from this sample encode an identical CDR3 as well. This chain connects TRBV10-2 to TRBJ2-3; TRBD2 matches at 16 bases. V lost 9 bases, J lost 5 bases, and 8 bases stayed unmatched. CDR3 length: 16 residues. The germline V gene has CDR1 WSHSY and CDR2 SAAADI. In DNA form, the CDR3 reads TGCGCCAGTACGTGGGGACTAGCGGGAGGGGGAGATACGCAGTATTTT. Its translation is CASTWGLAGGGDTQYF.

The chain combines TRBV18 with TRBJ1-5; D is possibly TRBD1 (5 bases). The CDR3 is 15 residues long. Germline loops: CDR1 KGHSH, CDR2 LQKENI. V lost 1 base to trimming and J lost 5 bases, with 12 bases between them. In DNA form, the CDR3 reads TGTGCCAGCTCACCACTAAAGGGAGGGGATCAGCCCCAGCATTTT. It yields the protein CASSPLKGGDQPQHF. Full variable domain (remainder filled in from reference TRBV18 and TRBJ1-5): NAGVMQNPRHLVRRRGQEARLRCSPMKGHSHVYWYRQLPEEGLKFMVYLQKENIIDESGMPKERFSAEFPKEGPSILRIQQVVRGDSAAYFCASSPLKGGDQPQHFGDGTRLSIL.

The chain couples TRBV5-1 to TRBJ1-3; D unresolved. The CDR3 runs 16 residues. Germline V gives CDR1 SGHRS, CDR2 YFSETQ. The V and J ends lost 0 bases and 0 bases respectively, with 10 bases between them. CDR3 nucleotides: TGCGCCAGCAGCTTGGGGGGTGCGAGCTCTGGAAACACCATATATTTT. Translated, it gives CASSLGGASSGNTIYF.

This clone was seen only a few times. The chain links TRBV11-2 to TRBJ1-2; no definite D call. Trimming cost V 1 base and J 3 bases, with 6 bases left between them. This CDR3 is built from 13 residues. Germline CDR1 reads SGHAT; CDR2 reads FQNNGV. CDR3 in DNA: TGTGCCAGCAGCTTAGTATACGACTATGGCTACACCTTC. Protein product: CASSLVYDYGYTF. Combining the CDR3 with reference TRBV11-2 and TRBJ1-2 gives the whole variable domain EAGVAQSPRYKIIEKRQSVAFWCNPISGHATLYWYQQILGQGPKLLIQFQNNGVVDDSQLPKDRFSAERLKGVDSTLKIQPAKLEDSAVYLCASSLVYDYGYTFGSGTRLTVV.

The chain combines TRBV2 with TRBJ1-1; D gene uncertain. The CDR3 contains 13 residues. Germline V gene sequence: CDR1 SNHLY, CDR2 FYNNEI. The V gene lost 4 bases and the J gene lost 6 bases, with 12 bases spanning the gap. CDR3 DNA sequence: TGTGCCAGCAGTGCCCAGGCATCCCCTGAAGCTTTCTTT. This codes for CASSAQASPEAFF.

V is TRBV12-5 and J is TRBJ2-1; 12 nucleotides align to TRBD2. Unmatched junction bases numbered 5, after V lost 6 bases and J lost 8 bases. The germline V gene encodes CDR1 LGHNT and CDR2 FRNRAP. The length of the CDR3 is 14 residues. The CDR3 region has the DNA TGTGCTAGTGGGGCTAGCGGGAGGGCCGATGAGCAGTTCTTC. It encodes CASGASGRADEQFF.

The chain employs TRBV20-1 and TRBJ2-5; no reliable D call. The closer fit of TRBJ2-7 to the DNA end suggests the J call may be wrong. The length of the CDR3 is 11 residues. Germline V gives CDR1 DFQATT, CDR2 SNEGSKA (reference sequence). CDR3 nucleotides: TGCAGTGCCCTCTGGATAAACGAGCAGTACTTC. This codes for CSALWINEQYF.